Shown below are 26 T cell receptor beta chains from a single sample sequenced in a study of shared clonotypes between healthy human individuals. Assay used: immunoSEQ multiplex PCR; TCRdb lists only in-frame clones, some missing. The sample records roughly 2.6 million clones, approximately 94% being singletons. Specimen: naive CD4+ T cells sorted from blood. Subset denoted: CD45RA+ positively selected. All receptors come from a man younger than 35 in good health.

The chain carries TRBV27 and TRBJ1-2, with 7 positions matching TRBD1. This CDR3 is built from 16 residues. The ends lost 3 bases at V and 2 bases at J; junction bases unmatched: 9. Germline CDR1 MNHEY, CDR2 SMNVEV (reference sequence). The CDR3: CASSLGFEGANYGYTF. In nucleotides, the CDR3 is TGTGCCAGCAGTTTGGGGTTCGAGGGGGCCAACTATGGCTACACCTTC.

This chain joins TRBV5-1 and TRBJ2-1; D ambiguous. The CDR3 runs 14 residues. Trimming took off 0 bases at V and 4 bases at J, with 8 bases between the two ends. Germline V gene sequence: CDR1 SGHRS, CDR2 YFSETQ. The DNA of the CDR3 is TGCGCCAGCAGCTTGGAAGTCCCGTACAATGAGCAGTTCTTC. Amino acid sequence: CASSLEVPYNEQFF.

With regard to this clone: One junction end does not reproduce the germline sequence, and a read error may be involved. The V gene is TRBV7-7, the J gene TRBJ2-3; no clear D gene. Germline-derived CDR1 and CDR2 are SSHAT and FNYEAQ (reference sequence). This CDR3 spans 13 amino acids. DNA for the CDR3: TGTGCTAGCAGCTTAACCCACACAGATACGCAGTATTTT. Its translation: CASSLTHTDTQYF.

For this clone: The same CDR3 is also encoded by other DNA sequences in this sample. The V and J genes are TRBV25-1 and TRBJ2-1; no reliable D call. With 3 bases removed from V and 3 bases from J, the gap between germline ends came to 6 bases. The CDR3 consists of 13 residues. The germline V gene encodes CDR1 MGHDK and CDR2 SYGVNS. As DNA, the CDR3 is TGTGCCAGCAGTGAGCCGGGCTACAATGAGCAGTTCTTC. This translates into CASSEPGYNEQFF.

This clone was seen once. V is TRBV27 and J is TRBJ1-6, with no clear D. The germline V gene encodes CDR1 MNHEY and CDR2 SMNVEV (reference sequence). The CDR3 spans 15 residues. Trimming shortened V by 6 bases and J by 6 bases, and 15 bases separated the two germline ends. CDR3: CASSSDTVGNSPLHF. For the CDR3, the DNA is TGTGCCAGCAGCTCTGACACGGTCGGTAATTCACCCCTCCACTTT.

The chain uses TRBV7-9 and TRBJ1-3; maybe TRBD1 (5 bases). The CDR3 sequence is 14 residues long. CDR1 is SEHNR and CDR2 is FQNEAQ in the germline V gene (reference sequence). The ends were cut back, 2 bases at V and 8 bases at J, with 13 bases in the middle. The DNA for the CDR3 is TGTGCCAGCAGCTTAATCCTGGGGGTGGACACCATATATTTT. It is translated as CASSLILGVDTIYF.

V and J are TRBV4-1 and TRBJ2-5, with 7 nucleotides matching TRBD2. The CDR3 runs to 17 residues. Germline CDR1 is MGHRA and CDR2 is YSYEKL. V was pared by 1 base and J by 5 bases, with 13 bases of the junction left unmatched. CDR3 amino acids: CASSQGSLAGAGETQYF. The CDR3 DNA follows: TGCGCCAGCAGCCAAGGGAGCTTGGCGGGAGCCGGGGAGACCCAGTACTTC.

This clone was counted a single time. The chain carries TRBV5-1 and TRBJ2-7; 9 nucleotides align to TRBD1. Looked up from germline, CDR1 is SGHRS and CDR2 is YFSETQ. The CDR3 runs 14 residues. V lost 5 bases to trimming and J lost 3 bases; unmatched junction nucleotides: 6. The CDR3 protein is CASRGQGGYYEQYF. CDR3 in DNA: TGCGCCAGCAGGGGACAGGGAGGATACTACGAGCAGTACTTC.

This CDR3 reads CSVEFGLNQPQHF. The CDR3 DNA follows: TGCAGCGTTGAATTTGGTCTCAATCAGCCCCAGCATTTT. V and J are TRBV29-1 and TRBJ1-5; D remains ambiguous. Trimming took 2 bases from V and 3 from J, leaving 8 bases between them. This CDR3 has 13 amino acids. In germline, CDR1 is SQVTM, CDR2 ANQGSEA.

Remarks on this clone: Within the sample, other DNA sequences also encode this same CDR3. The rearrangement links TRBV5-1 to TRBJ2-5; no clear D. This CDR3 comprises 14 residues. The V end was cut by 0 bases, the J end by 2 bases, with 8 bases between. CDR1 is SGHRS and CDR2 is YFSETQ in the germline V gene. As DNA, the CDR3 is TGCGCCAGCAGCTTGGGGCCAGAGCAAGAGACCCAGTACTTC. Translated, it gives CASSLGPEQETQYF. The full variable domain, its missing parts supplied by reference TRBV5-1 and TRBJ2-5, is KAGVTQTPRYLIKTRGQQVTLSCSPISGHRSVSWYQQTPGQGLQFLFEYFSETQRNKGNFPGRFSGRQFSNSRSEMNVSTLELGDSALYLCASSLGPEQETQYFGPGTRLLVL.

This chain joins TRBV7-9 and TRBJ2-5, with D uncertain. The CDR3 sequence is 12 residues long. Germline V gives CDR1 SEHNR, CDR2 FQNEAQ (reference sequence). Trimming cost V 3 bases and J 3 bases, with 5 bases left between them. CDR3 nucleotide sequence: TGTGCCAGCAGCTTCCTGAAAGAGACCCAGTACTTC. Translating it yields CASSFLKETQYF.

This clone was observed once. V gene TRBV6-6 combines with J gene TRBJ1-5; D ambiguous. Trimming took off 5 bases at V and 4 bases at J, with 18 bases between the two ends. There are 16 residues in the CDR3. Germline CDR1 is MNHNY and CDR2 is SVGAGI (reference sequence). CDR3 bases: TGTGCCAGCAGTCCTGGTTTGGCGGAGAGAAATCAGCCCCAGCATTTT. Protein product: CASSPGLAERNQPQHF.

The CDR3 protein is CASSGDRATSYEQYF. The CDR3 region has the DNA TGTGCCAGCAGTGGAGACAGGGCTACCTCCTACGAGCAGTACTTC. The V call is TRBV2, the J call TRBJ2-7, with 7 bases identical to TRBD1. The V and J ends lost 4 bases and 0 bases, in that order; junction bases with no gene match: 6. The germline V gene has CDR1 SNHLY and CDR2 FYNNEI. The CDR3 has 15 amino acids.

V is TRBV20-1 and J is TRBJ1-2; no clear D gene. The CDR3 length is 11 residues. Germline values: CDR1 DFQATT, CDR2 SNEGSKA (reference sequence). V shed 5 bases and J shed 7 bases, with 11 bases lying between them. CDR3 region: CSASDGGGYTF. Written as DNA, the CDR3 is TGCAGTGCTTCGGACGGAGGTGGCTACACCTTC.

The rearrangement uses TRBV7-6 and TRBJ2-3, with D uncertain. Germline CDR1 SGHVS, CDR2 FNYEAQ. Trimming took 1 base from V and 1 from J, leaving 6 bases between them. The CDR3 is 14 amino acids. The DNA for the CDR3 is TGTGCCAGCAGCTTAGGATACCGCACAGATACGCAGTATTTT. This gives the protein CASSLGYRTDTQYF. The full variable domain, rest sourced from reference TRBV7-6 and TRBJ2-3, is GAGVSQSPRYKVTKRGQDVALRCDPISGHVSLYWYRQALGQGPEFLTYFNYEAQQDKSGLPNDRFSAERPEGSISTLTIQRTEQRDSAMYRCASSLGYRTDTQYFGPGTRLTVL.

The gene calls are TRBV4-3 and TRBJ2-1, with D unresolved. CDR1 is LGHNA and CDR2 is YSLEER in the germline V gene. CDR3 length: 14 amino acids. Trimming removed 0 bases at V and 10 bases at J, with 13 bases between. CDR3 nucleotides: TGCGCCAGCAGCCAAGATCCGGGCCCGCGGGAGCAGTTCTTC. This translates into CASSQDPGPREQFF.

A single count supports this clone. The rearrangement joins TRBV14 to TRBJ2-3, with 13 nucleotides matching TRBD2. V shed 1 base and J 14 bases; nucleotides not matched to a gene: 6. Germline loops: CDR1 SGHDN, CDR2 FVKESK. The CDR3 has 14 residues. The CDR3 DNA reads as TGTGCCAGCAGCCAAGTGGGACTAGCGGGGACGAGGTATTTT. Translation: CASSQVGLAGTRYF.

The chain combines TRBV15 with TRBJ2-5; 7 bases are a match to TRBD1. The CDR3 has 15 residues. Looked up from germline, CDR1 is LNHNV and CDR2 is YYDKDF (reference sequence). With V trimmed by 3 bases and J by 5 bases, 9 bases remained unmatched. Written as DNA, the CDR3 is TGTGCCACCAGCAGTCGCAACAGGGGTAGGGAGACCCAGTACTTC. This gives the protein CATSSRNRGRETQYF.

The V call is TRBV6-6, the J call TRBJ2-7; TRBD2 matches at 11 bases. This CDR3 region has 16 residues. V shed 5 bases and J 2 bases; nucleotides not matched to a gene: 8. From germline, CDR1 is MNHNY and CDR2 SVGAGI (reference sequence). CDR3 nucleotide sequence: TGTGCCAGCAGTACAGACCTAGCGGGGGGAACCTACGAGCAGTACTTC. As protein: CASSTDLAGGTYEQYF.

J is TRBJ2-1 and V is TRBV2; tentatively, D is TRBD2 (5 bases). CDR1 is SNHLY, CDR2 FYNNEI, per germline. The V and J ends lost 7 bases and 5 bases respectively, with 18 bases between them. CDR3 length: 15 amino acids. The CDR3 nucleotides are TGTGCCAGCACTTACAGCGGACCACCTAACAATGAGCAGTTCTTC. Encoded protein: CASTYSGPPNNEQFF. The complete variable domain, with remaining parts taken from reference TRBV2 and TRBJ2-1, reads EPEVTQTPSHQVTQMGQEVILRCVPISNHLYFYWYRQILGQKVEFLVSFYNNEISEKSEIFDDQFSVERPDGSNFTLKIRSTKLEDSAMYFCASTYSGPPNNEQFFGPGTRLTVL.

The chain combines TRBV4-3 with TRBJ2-7, with D perhaps TRBD2 (6 bases). The CDR3 extends over 14 amino acids. CDR1 and CDR2 (germline): LGHNA, YSLEER. The V end lost 0 bases, the J end lost 7 bases, and 13 bases lay between the germline ends. CDR3 DNA: TGCGCCAGCAGCCAAGAAAACCCCGCGGGGGAGCAGTACTTC. This sequence encodes CASSQENPAGEQYF.

The chain's CDR3 is CASSLAGGPETQYF. The CDR3 DNA is TGTGCCAGCAGTTTGGCGGGGGGGCCGGAGACCCAGTACTTC. The chain links TRBV2 to TRBJ2-5, with 9 bases that match TRBD2. The CDR3 spans 14 residues. Germline CDR1 is SNHLY and CDR2 is FYNNEI. Germline trimming cut 5 bases from V and 5 bases from J; bases unmatched to any gene: 6. The full variable domain, completed using reference TRBV2 and TRBJ2-5, is EPEVTQTPSHQVTQMGQEVILRCVPISNHLYFYWYRQILGQKVEFLVSFYNNEISEKSEIFDDQFSVERPDGSNFTLKIRSTKLEDSAMYFCASSLAGGPETQYFGPGTRLLVL.

The chain employs TRBV28 and TRBJ2-6, with D possibly being TRBD2 (5 bases). The CDR3 is made up of 15 amino acids. Germline V gene lookup returns CDR1 MDHEN and CDR2 SYDVKM. The V end lost 2 bases, the J end lost 1 base, and 6 bases lay between the germline ends. The CDR3 sequence: CASSLRGSGANVLTF. The CDR3 bases are TGTGCCAGCAGTTTACGGGGATCTGGGGCCAACGTCCTGACTTTC.

The rearrangement links TRBV27 to TRBJ2-1, with TRBD2 matching over 15 bases. CDR1 MNHEY and CDR2 SMNVEV come from the germline V gene (reference sequence). The CDR3 has 18 residues. The J segment lost 7 bases and the V segment lost 5 bases, leaving 12 bases of the junction unmatched. The CDR3 nucleotides read TGTGCCAGCAGTAGCTGGGGACTAGCGGGAGGAGGTCGGAATGAGCAGTTCTTC. Encoded protein: CASSSWGLAGGGRNEQFF.

The CDR3 is CASSAQDTQYF. DNA of the CDR3: TGTGCCAGCTCGGCTCAGGATACGCAGTATTTT. The chain employs TRBV18 and TRBJ2-3; D is uncertain. In germline, CDR1 is KGHSH, CDR2 LQKENI. V lost 6 bases and J lost 6, with 7 bases in between. The CDR3 has 11 residues.

The CDR3 nucleotides read TGTGCCAGCAGGACAGCTAATCAGCCCCAGCATTTT. It translates to CASRTANQPQHF. The chain employs TRBV7-2 and TRBJ1-5; D may be TRBD1 (5 bases). V was pared by 6 bases and J by 4 bases, with 7 bases between. The CDR3 runs 12 residues. CDR1 is SGHTA, CDR2 FQGNSA, per germline.